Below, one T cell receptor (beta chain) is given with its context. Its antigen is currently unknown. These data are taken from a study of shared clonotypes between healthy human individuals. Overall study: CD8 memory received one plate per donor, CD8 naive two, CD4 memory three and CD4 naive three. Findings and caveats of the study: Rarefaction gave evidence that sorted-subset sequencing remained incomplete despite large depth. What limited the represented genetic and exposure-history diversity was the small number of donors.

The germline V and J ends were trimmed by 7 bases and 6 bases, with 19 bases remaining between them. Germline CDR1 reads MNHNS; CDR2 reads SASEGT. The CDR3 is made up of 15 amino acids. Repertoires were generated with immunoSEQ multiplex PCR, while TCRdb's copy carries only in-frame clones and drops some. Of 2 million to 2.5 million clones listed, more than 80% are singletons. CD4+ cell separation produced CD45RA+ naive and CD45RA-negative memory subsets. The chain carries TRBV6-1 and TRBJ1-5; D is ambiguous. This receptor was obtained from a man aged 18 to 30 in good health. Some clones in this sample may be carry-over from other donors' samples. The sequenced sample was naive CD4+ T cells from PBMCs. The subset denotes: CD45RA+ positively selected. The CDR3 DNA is TGTGCCAGCACGGTAGTGTTCCAACTCGGTCAGCCCCAGCATTTT. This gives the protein CASTVVFQLGQPQHF.